A selection of T cell receptor beta chains follows, all from one sample in a study of CD8 T cells in Susac syndrome. TCRdb reanalysed the immunoSEQ multiplex PCR reads using MiXCR and keeps one entry per CDR3 protein. The sample contains 140,000 to 150,000 distinct CDR3 sequences, approximately 94% of which appear only once. The sequenced sample was CD4+ T cells from PBMCs. These receptors were obtained from a human donor in good health. CDR3s include the opening cysteine and the closing phenylalanine or tryptophan. A D gene is named only where the DNA matches it firmly. Size is omitted from some rows. Given values are once, few, many or a class for expanded clones.

d_call: .; clone_size: .; j_call: TRBJ2-5; v_call: TRBV10-2; cdr3_nt: TGCGCCAGCAGTGGGGACCGGTGGAAGACCCAGTACTTC; cdr3_aa: CASSGDRWKTQYF
d_call: .; clone_size: .; j_call: TRBJ1-1; v_call: TRBV4-2; cdr3_nt: TGTGCCAGCAGCCATGGCTACGGGCCGAACACTGAAGCTTTCTTT; cdr3_aa: CASSHGYGPNTEAFF
d_call: .; clone_size: once; j_call: TRBJ2-2; v_call: TRBV5-1; cdr3_nt: TGCGCCAGCAGCGAGAGACAGACCCCGAACACCGGGGAGCTGTTTTTT; cdr3_aa: CASSERQTPNTGELFF
d_call: TRBD1; clone_size: once; j_call: TRBJ1-1; v_call: TRBV27; cdr3_nt: TGTGCCAGCACCCCCCTGGCAGGGGGCTTTAGCACTGAAGCTTTCTTT; cdr3_aa: CASTPLAGGFSTEAFF
d_call: TRBD1; clone_size: .; j_call: TRBJ1-1; v_call: TRBV5-1; cdr3_nt: TGCGCCAGCAGCTGGGACAGGATAAACACTGAAGCTTTCTTT; cdr3_aa: CASSWDRINTEAFF
d_call: TRBD1; clone_size: .; j_call: TRBJ2-7; v_call: TRBV20-1; cdr3_nt: TGCAGTGCGGTGAGAGGGACAGGGGACGAGCAGTACTTC; cdr3_aa: CSAVRGTGDEQYF
d_call: TRBD2; clone_size: few; j_call: TRBJ2-3; v_call: TRBV5-4; cdr3_nt: TGTGCCAGCAGGTTAGCGGGAGGGACAGATACGCAGTATTTT; cdr3_aa: CASRLAGGTDTQYF
d_call: TRBD1; clone_size: .; j_call: TRBJ1-2; v_call: TRBV7-8; cdr3_nt: TGTGCCAGCAGCTCTTCAGGGGGAACCCTCCACTATGGCTACACCTTC; cdr3_aa: CASSSSGGTLHYGYTF
d_call: TRBD2; clone_size: .; j_call: TRBJ2-3; v_call: TRBV28; cdr3_nt: TGTGCCAGCAGTGTCCCACTAGCGGGCGGCACAGATACGCAGTATTTT; cdr3_aa: CASSVPLAGGTDTQYF
d_call: TRBD2; clone_size: .; j_call: TRBJ2-1; v_call: TRBV4-1; cdr3_nt: TGCGCCAGCAGCCACCTTCCCGGGACTAGCGGGAGCTCCTACAATGAGCAGTTCTTC; cdr3_aa: CASSHLPGTSGSSYNEQFF
d_call: .; clone_size: .; j_call: TRBJ2-7; v_call: TRBV2; cdr3_nt: TGTGCCAGCAGGGAACAGGGAATTAGCTCCTACGAGCAGTACTTC; cdr3_aa: CASREQGISSYEQYF
d_call: TRBD2; clone_size: .; j_call: TRBJ2-5; v_call: TRBV5-1; cdr3_nt: TGCGCCAGCAGCTTGCGACTAGCGGGAGTGGAGACCCAGTACTTC; cdr3_aa: CASSLRLAGVETQYF
d_call: .; clone_size: .; j_call: TRBJ2-5; v_call: TRBV2; cdr3_nt: TGTGCCAGTGGTGGCCAGGACGGGACCCAGTACTTC; cdr3_aa: CASGGQDGTQYF
d_call: .; clone_size: .; j_call: TRBJ1-1; v_call: TRBV25-1; cdr3_nt: TGTGCCAGCAGTGAATATATTACCCAAAAGAACACTGAAGCTTTCTTT; cdr3_aa: CASSEYITQKNTEAFF
d_call: .; clone_size: once; j_call: TRBJ1-4; v_call: TRBV30; cdr3_nt: TGTGCCTGGAGTCTACCTCGCACGGCAGTCGCTAATGAAAAACTGTTTTTT; cdr3_aa: CAWSLPRTAVANEKLFF
d_call: TRBD2; clone_size: .; j_call: TRBJ2-7; v_call: TRBV2; cdr3_nt: TGTGCCAGCCGTGAGCCTCTAGCGGGACGCGAGCAGTACTTC; cdr3_aa: CASREPLAGREQYF
d_call: TRBD1; clone_size: .; j_call: TRBJ2-5; v_call: TRBV5-1; cdr3_nt: TGCGCCAGCAGCGGCGGGACAGGAGGGTACCAAGAGACCCAGTACTTC; cdr3_aa: CASSGGTGGYQETQYF
d_call: .; clone_size: .; j_call: TRBJ1-5; v_call: TRBV19; cdr3_nt: TGTGCCAGTAGTTCCCGGCCGAGCAATCAGCCCCAGCATTTT; cdr3_aa: CASSSRPSNQPQHF
d_call: .; clone_size: .; j_call: TRBJ2-3; v_call: TRBV7-7; cdr3_nt: TGTGCTAGCAGCTTAAGTTGGGGGAACACAGATACGCAGTATTTT; cdr3_aa: CASSLSWGNTDTQYF
d_call: .; clone_size: .; j_call: TRBJ1-2; v_call: TRBV14; cdr3_nt: TGTGCCAGCAGCCAAGATGCAGTAAACTATGGCTACACCTTC; cdr3_aa: CASSQDAVNYGYTF
d_call: .; clone_size: .; j_call: TRBJ2-1; v_call: TRBV11-2; cdr3_nt: TGTGCCAGCAGCGTCAACAGTCTGAATGAGCAGTTCTTC; cdr3_aa: CASSVNSLNEQFF
d_call: TRBD2; clone_size: .; j_call: TRBJ2-7; v_call: TRBV9; cdr3_nt: TGTGCCAGCAGCGTAGAGGGACTAGCGGGCTACGAGCAGTACTTC; cdr3_aa: CASSVEGLAGYEQYF
d_call: .; clone_size: .; j_call: TRBJ2-7; v_call: TRBV7-8; cdr3_nt: TGTGCCAGCAGCTTAGCGACAGAGTTCTACGAGCAGTACTTC; cdr3_aa: CASSLATEFYEQYF
d_call: .; clone_size: .; j_call: TRBJ2-4; v_call: TRBV19; cdr3_nt: TGTGCCAGTAGCGATCCAGGGTTAGCCAAAAACATTCAGTACTTC; cdr3_aa: CASSDPGLAKNIQYF
d_call: .; clone_size: .; j_call: TRBJ2-7; v_call: TRBV25-1; cdr3_nt: TGTGCCAGCAGTCCCCGGATCTTATCCTACGAGCAGTACTTC; cdr3_aa: CASSPRILSYEQYF
d_call: .; clone_size: .; j_call: TRBJ2-2; v_call: TRBV14; cdr3_nt: TGTGCCAGCAGCCCTAAATCAAACACCGGGGAGCTGTTTTTT; cdr3_aa: CASSPKSNTGELFF
d_call: TRBD1; clone_size: .; j_call: TRBJ1-5; v_call: TRBV9; cdr3_nt: TGTGCCAGCAGCGCAGGACAGGGACGTCAGCCCCAGCATTTT; cdr3_aa: CASSAGQGRQPQHF
d_call: .; clone_size: .; j_call: TRBJ2-3; v_call: TRBV20-1; cdr3_nt: TGCAGTGCTTCTGACACTTTTAACTCGGCAGATACGCAGTATTTT; cdr3_aa: CSASDTFNSADTQYF
d_call: TRBD2; clone_size: .; j_call: TRBJ2-1; v_call: TRBV20-1; cdr3_nt: TGCAGTGCGGAATCCGGACTAGCGGGATACAATGAGCAGTTCTTC; cdr3_aa: CSAESGLAGYNEQFF
d_call: TRBD2; clone_size: .; j_call: TRBJ2-5; v_call: TRBV18; cdr3_nt: TGTGCCAGCTCACCATTAGCGGGAGGAGGAGAGACCCAGTACTTC; cdr3_aa: CASSPLAGGGETQYF
d_call: TRBD1; clone_size: .; j_call: TRBJ1-1; v_call: TRBV5-1; cdr3_nt: TGCGCCAGCAGCTTGGGCGGGACAGGGGGCACTGAAGCTTTCTTT; cdr3_aa: CASSLGGTGGTEAFF
d_call: TRBD2; clone_size: once; j_call: TRBJ2-3; v_call: TRBV7-2; cdr3_nt: TGTGCCAGCGGACTAGCGGCCATCACAGATACGCAGTATTTT; cdr3_aa: CASGLAAITDTQYF
d_call: .; clone_size: .; j_call: TRBJ1-2; v_call: TRBV5-1; cdr3_nt: TGCGCCAGCAGCTTGATGGTCCAGGGCGCCGATGGCTACACCTTC; cdr3_aa: CASSLMVQGADGYTF
d_call: .; clone_size: .; j_call: TRBJ2-3; v_call: TRBV20-1; cdr3_nt: TGCAGTGCGACGGTGGCGGATACGCAGTATTTT; cdr3_aa: CSATVADTQYF